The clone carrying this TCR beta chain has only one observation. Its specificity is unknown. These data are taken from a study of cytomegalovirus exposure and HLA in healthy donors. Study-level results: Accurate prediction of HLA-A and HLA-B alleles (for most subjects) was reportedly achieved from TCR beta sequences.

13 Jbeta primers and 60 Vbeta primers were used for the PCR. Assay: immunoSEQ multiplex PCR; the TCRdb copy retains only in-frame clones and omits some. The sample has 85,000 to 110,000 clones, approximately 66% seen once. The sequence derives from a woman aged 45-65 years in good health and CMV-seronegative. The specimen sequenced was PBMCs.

This CDR3 reads CASSQAPAGKLFF. Written as DNA, the CDR3 is TGCGCCAGCAGCCAAGCGCCGGCGGGGAAACTGTTTTTT. The rearrangement uses TRBV4-1 and TRBJ1-4; no definite D call. V was pared by 1 base and J by 11 bases, with 11 bases between. CDR3 length: 13 amino acids. Germline CDR1 is MGHRA and CDR2 is YSYEKL.